The entry below describes one TCR beta chain. Antigen: not known. This record comes from a study of T cell repertoires in cytomegalovirus infection. MiXCR was run by TCRdb on the reads, yielding one entry per CDR3 protein. The sample has about 570,000 distinct CDR3 sequences; about 39% are singletons. CDR1 is LGHDT, CDR2 YNNKEL, per germline (reference sequence). Trimming removed 1 base at V and 10 bases at J, with 13 bases between. This CDR3 comprises 13 residues. The clonotype was recovered from a human donor in good health (CMV status not recorded). Some clones in this sample may be carry-over from other donors' samples. This material consisted of cultured PBMCs, taken from culture after CMV antigen stimulation. The V gene is TRBV3-1, the J gene TRBJ1-1; D may be TRBD1 (6 bases). CDR3 region: CASSQARGARAFF. In nucleotides, the CDR3 is TGTGCCAGCAGCCAAGCTCGGGGGGCGAGAGCTTTCTTT. Full variable domain (outside the CDR3, taken from reference TRBV3-1 and TRBJ1-1): DTAVSQTPKYLVTQMGNDKSIKCEQNLGHDTMYWYKQDSKKFLKIMFSYNNKELIINETVPNRFSPKSPDKAHLNLHINSLELGDSAVYFCASSQARGARAFFGQGTRLTVV.